This T cell receptor beta chain appears in the sequencing data of a study of tumor-infiltrating lymphocytes in primary liver carcinoma. In the study overall: Spanning 4.2 to 10 cm, the tumors were T1-T3 N0M0.

The CDR3 is made up of 13 amino acids. CDR1 is LGHNT and CDR2 is FRNRAP in the germline V gene. Blood RNA came from unsorted whole blood; germline DNA was also extracted. The authors made TCR beta cDNA from approximately 500 ng total RNA with a constant-region primer. What produced the TCR beta libraries was three nested multiplex PCR rounds using slightly modified ARM-PCR. TRBV1-TRBV30 forward primers and a C-beta reverse primer were used in the first two PCR rounds, which each ran for 10 cycles. TCRdb reprocessed the multiplex PCR reads with MiXCR, giving one entry per CDR3 protein. The repertoire includes about 310,000 distinct CDR3 sequences, approximately 54% of them detected once, and more than 15% sits in the top ten.

The TCR comes from a woman between 25 and 40 years old with primary liver carcinoma and hepatitis B virus infection. The chain recombines TRBV12-5 with TRBJ2-7; either TRBD1 or TRBD2 may fit D (5 bases each). The sample taken for sequencing was peripheral blood. The CDR3 DNA reads as TGTGCCGGTGAGGGGACCGCTTCCTACGAGCAGTACTTC. Translation gives CAGEGTASYEQYF.